In this sample, the clone carrying this TCR beta chain turned up a few times. Its specificity is not known. MiXCR, run by TCRdb on the reads, gives a single entry per CDR3 protein. The repertoire holds about 890,000 distinct CDR3 sequences, approximately 32% seen once, with about an eighth in the top ten. This CDR3 has 18 residues. Germline V gene sequence: CDR1 LGHNA, CDR2 YNFKEQ. V was clipped by 0 bases and J by 4 bases, with 18 bases between them. This sample is part of a study of T cell repertoires in cytomegalovirus infection. This clonotype originated in a human donor in good health (CMV status not recorded). Some clones in this sample may be carry-over from other donors' samples. The sample in question was cultured CD8+ T cells from PBMCs, obtained from culture after CMV antigen stimulation. The gene calls are TRBV4-2 and TRBJ2-2; D uncertain. Here the CDR3 DNA reads TGTGCCAGCAGCCAAGAAGGTGCCATAGGGATGGCCACCGGGGAGCTGTTTTTT. This gives the protein CASSQEGAIGMATGELFF.